This TCR beta chain was recorded in a study of cytomegalovirus exposure and HLA in healthy donors. The CDR3 has 17 amino acids. Germline V gene data show CDR1 as WSHSY and CDR2 as SAAADI. The V and J ends lost 2 bases and 4 bases, in that order; junction bases with no gene match: 10. The primer mix had 60 Vbeta and 13 Jbeta primers. Sequencing used immunoSEQ multiplex PCR; TCRdb keeps in-frame clones, though not all of them. The sample lists under 200,000 clones, around 84% occurring once. The TCR was taken from a woman aged 18 to 35 in good health and CMV-seronegative. Specimen: PBMCs. This chain links TRBV10-2 with TRBJ2-2; TRBD2 matches 7 bases. The CDR3: CASSESGLGGITGELFF. The CDR3 nucleotides are TGCGCCAGCAGTGAGAGCGGTTTGGGAGGGATCACCGGGGAGCTGTTTTTT.